One sample yielded the 18 T cell receptor beta chains listed below, sequenced in a study of patients and donors after allogeneic stem cell transplantation. TCRdb analysed the RT-PCR reads with MiXCR anew, one entry per CDR3 protein. The table lists about 410,000 distinct CDR3 sequences, 16% of them singletons. The sample taken for sequencing was blood, either unsorted or a sorted T cell fraction (not recorded which). The receptors stem from a human donor who was either an allogeneic HSCT recipient or a stem cell or donor lymphocyte infusion donor (not recorded which). It is not recorded whose cells these are; they may come from a transplant donor.

V gene TRBV11-2 combines with J gene TRBJ2-1, with a weak D call TRBD2 (6 bases). V lost 5 bases and J lost 7, with 15 bases in between. CDR1 SGHAT and CDR2 FQNNGV come from the germline V gene. This CDR3 comprises 14 residues. CDR3 residues: CASSPMGGANEQFF. The CDR3 DNA reads TGTGCCAGCAGCCCAATGGGGGGAGCAAATGAGCAGTTCTTC.

This clonotype was observed a handful of times. This chain links TRBV7-9 with TRBJ2-3; 7 positions match TRBD1. The V gene's germline CDR1 is SEHNR and CDR2 FQNEAQ (reference sequence). J was trimmed by 5 bases and V by 1 base; bases with no gene match: 6. The CDR3 extends over 15 amino acids. The CDR3 spells CASSLEGQPLDTQYF. CDR3 sequence (DNA): TGTGCCAGCAGCTTAGAGGGACAGCCACTAGATACGCAGTATTTT.

This clonotype was seen only a few times. The V and J genes are TRBV4-1 and TRBJ2-3; 7 positions agree with TRBD1. Germline V gene sequence: CDR1 MGHRA, CDR2 YSYEKL. V was clipped by 2 bases and J by 0 bases; unmatched bases: 2. The CDR3 sequence is 15 residues long. Here the CDR3 reads CASSQPQGSTDTQYF. The CDR3 DNA follows: TGCGCCAGCAGCCAACCACAGGGGAGCACAGATACGCAGTATTTT.

The chain is built from TRBV24-1 and TRBJ2-3; no definite D call. CDR1 KGHDR and CDR2 SFDVKD come from the germline V gene. V dropped 4 bases and J dropped 3 bases, with 10 bases sitting between them. The CDR3 has 14 amino acids. CDR3 region: CATSDPRHTDTQYF. Written as DNA, the CDR3 is TGTGCCACCAGTGACCCAAGACATACAGATACGCAGTATTTT.

At least ten counts were recorded for this clonotype. The CDR3 protein is CASSLGSGQGIQPQHF. Written as DNA, the CDR3 is TGTGCCAGCAGCCTCGGGTCCGGACAGGGGATTCAGCCCCAGCATTTT. The chain carries TRBV4-2 and TRBJ1-5, with 9 bases that match TRBD1. Germline V gene data show CDR1 as LGHNA and CDR2 as YNFKEQ. Germline trimming cut 4 bases from V and 6 bases from J; bases unmatched to any gene: 10. The CDR3 runs 16 residues.

This clonotype was observed many times. The chain recombines TRBV4-1 with TRBJ2-5; D is perhaps TRBD2 (6 bases). CDR3 length: 13 residues. V was trimmed by 4 bases and J by 5 bases, leaving 11 bases between them. The germline CDR1 and CDR2 sequences are MGHRA and YSYEKL. Here the CDR3 reads CASSRSGGETQYF. As DNA, the CDR3 is TGCGCCAGCAGCCGTAGCGGAGGGGAGACCCAGTACTTC.

This clonotype was detected only a few times. The rearrangement uses TRBV5-6 and TRBJ2-7; D gene unclear. Trimming took 2 bases from V and 2 from J, leaving 17 bases between them. The CDR3 is made up of 16 amino acids. Germline V lookup: CDR1 SGHDT, CDR2 YYEEEE. CDR3 nucleotides: TGTGCCAGCAGCTTCCGAAGAAGTCGTGCGGCCTACGAGCAGTACTTC. This gives the protein CASSFRRSRAAYEQYF.

In this sample, this clonotype turned up many times. The V gene is TRBV12-3 or TRBV12-4, the J gene TRBJ2-3, with D tentatively TRBD1 (6 bases). Trimming left V 6 bases short and J 2 bases short, with 18 bases between. The CDR3 spans 16 residues. The CDR3 region has the DNA TGTGCCAGCAGCTCCTGGGGGCGGGCTTACACAGATACGCAGTATTTT. It translates to CASSSWGRAYTDTQYF.

The gene calls are TRBV13 and TRBJ2-1; the match to TRBD1 covers 8 bases. From germline, CDR1 is PRHDT and CDR2 FYEKMQ (reference sequence). V lost 7 bases to trimming and J lost 2 bases; unmatched junction nucleotides: 4. This CDR3 is 14 amino acids long. CDR3 in amino acids: CASTPGQAYNEQFF. The CDR3, as DNA: TGTGCCAGCACGCCGGGACAGGCCTACAATGAGCAGTTCTTC.

This clonotype occurred a few times. The chain is built from TRBV19 and TRBJ2-2; TRBD1 agrees at 10 bases. The length of the CDR3 is 18 residues. Trimming at V came to 4 bases and at J to 1 base, leaving 9 bases not matched to a gene. Germline V gene sequence: CDR1 LNHDA, CDR2 SQIVND (reference sequence). The CDR3 sequence: CASSRDRGSLMNTGELFF. The DNA of the CDR3 is TGTGCCAGTAGTAGGGACAGGGGTTCTCTTATGAACACCGGGGAGCTGTTTTTT.

The CDR3 is CASSQEPPDSSYEQYF. DNA of the CDR3: TGCGCCAGCAGCCAAGAACCACCCGACAGCTCCTACGAGCAGTACTTC. The rearrangement uses TRBV4-1 and TRBJ2-7; maybe TRBD1 (5 bases). CDR1 is MGHRA and CDR2 is YSYEKL in the germline V gene. V lost 0 bases and J 0 bases, leaving 12 bases between the germline ends. The CDR3 has 16 residues.

This clonotype was picked up a small number of times. V is TRBV12-3 or TRBV12-4 and J is TRBJ2-2; tentatively, D is TRBD1 (6 bases). This CDR3 contains 13 residues. V lost 6 bases to trimming and J lost 6 bases, with 11 bases between them. This CDR3 is CASRLTGSGELFF. As DNA, the CDR3 is TGTGCCAGCAGACTAACAGGGTCCGGGGAGCTGTTTTTT.

The chain combines TRBV7-6 with TRBJ2-5, with TRBD2 matching 10 bases. The V gene's germline CDR1 is SGHVS and CDR2 FNYEAQ. V was pared by 4 bases and J by 5 bases, with 13 bases of the junction left unmatched. There are 17 residues in the CDR3. The CDR3: CASSYAPSGGARETQYF. Written as DNA, the CDR3 is TGTGCCAGCAGCTACGCACCCAGCGGGGGGGCTCGGGAGACCCAGTACTTC.

This clonotype showed up many times. The chain combines TRBV7-2 with TRBJ2-4, with D unresolved. The germline CDR1 and CDR2 sequences are SGHTA and FQGNSA. The CDR3 contains 14 residues. Trimming removed 1 base at V and 5 bases at J, with 9 bases between. DNA of the CDR3: TGTGCCAGCAGCTTAGGGGCCATGGAAAACATTCAGTACTTC. It yields the protein CASSLGAMENIQYF. The whole variable domain, filled in from reference TRBV7-2 and TRBJ2-4, reads GAGVSQSPSNKVTEKGKDVELRCDPISGHTALYWYRQSLGQGLEFLIYFQGNSAPDKSGLPSDRFSAERTGGSVSTLTIQRTQQEDSAVYLCASSLGAMENIQYFGAGTRLSVL.

The chain uses TRBV5-1 and TRBJ1-5; 9 bases match TRBD1. V gave up 0 bases and J gave up 3 bases; unmatched junction bases: 7. CDR3 length equals 17 residues. Germline V CDR1 and CDR2: SGHRS, YFSETQ. The CDR3: CASSLGPTGGPNQPQHF. The CDR3 bases are TGCGCCAGCAGCTTGGGACCTACAGGGGGCCCCAATCAGCCCCAGCATTTT.

The V gene is TRBV19, the J gene TRBJ1-6; TRBD1 matches at 9 bases. CDR3 length equals 16 residues. V lost 7 bases to trimming and J lost 10 bases; unmatched junction nucleotides: 14. Germline loops: CDR1 LNHDA, CDR2 SQIVND (reference sequence). The CDR3 region has the DNA TGTGCCAGTACCGAACACGCCGGGACAGGGTACTCACCCCTCCACTTT. This translates into CASTEHAGTGYSPLHF.

This chain links TRBV4-3 with TRBJ1-4, with a weak D call TRBD1 (5 bases). This CDR3 has 14 amino acids. In germline, CDR1 is LGHNA, CDR2 YSLEER. Trimming shortened V by 0 bases and J by 11 bases, and 13 bases separated the two germline ends. The CDR3 DNA reads TGCGCCAGCAGCCAAGACGTGAAGGGGCAGAAACTGTTTTTT. The encoded protein is CASSQDVKGQKLFF.

This rearrangement joins TRBV20-1 to TRBJ2-5; 14 positions agree with TRBD2. CDR3 length: 15 amino acids. Germline values: CDR1 DFQATT, CDR2 SNEGSKA (reference sequence). The junction had 5 bases not matched to a gene; V was cut back by 6 bases and J by 2 bases. The CDR3 coding sequence is TGCAGTGCACCCGGACTAGCGGGGGGACAAGAGACCCAGTACTTC. Translation gives CSAPGLAGGQETQYF.